This passage covers 6 T cell receptor beta chains from one sample sequenced in a study of T cells in Graves' hyperthyroidism and ophthalmopathy. The investigators amplified TCR beta CDR3 regions from RNA transcripts. Initially, a first-round RT-PCR of the TCR CDR3 employed the HTBI primer set. TCRdb used MiXCR to reprocess the multiplex PCR reads, holding one entry per CDR3 protein. Here the sample spans a few hundred thousand distinct CDR3 sequences, approximately 14% being singletons. Specimen: blood. The receptors originated from a woman aged 60-70 years with Graves' ophthalmopathy.

This clonotype was seen at least ten times. The V call is TRBV7-2, the J call TRBJ2-7, with TRBD2 matching over 13 bases. The germline gives CDR1 SGHTA, CDR2 FQGNSA. The CDR3 totals 15 residues. Losses at the gene ends were 7 bases for V and 4 bases for J; bases not matched to a gene: 7. Here the CDR3 reads CASTLGLAGTYEQYF. CDR3 DNA sequence: TGTGCCAGCACCTTGGGACTAGCGGGAACATACGAGCAGTACTTC. Variable domain in full (rest from reference TRBV7-2 and TRBJ2-7): GAGVSQSPSNKVTEKGKDVELRCDPISGHTALYWYRQSLGQGLEFLIYFQGNSAPDKSGLPSDRFSAERTGGSVSTLTIQRTQQEDSAVYLCASTLGLAGTYEQYFGPGTRLTVT.

This clonotype was recorded many times. The rearrangement joins TRBV5-1 to TRBJ2-7; 8 nucleotides align to TRBD1. This CDR3 comprises 15 residues. Germline loops: CDR1 SGHRS, CDR2 YFSETQ. V shed 1 base and J 1 base; nucleotides not matched to a gene: 4. This CDR3 reads CASSLSQGESYEQYF. CDR3 nucleotide sequence: TGCGCCAGCAGCTTGTCACAGGGGGAGTCCTACGAGCAGTACTTC.

The chain combines TRBV5-1 with TRBJ1-6; D is unclear. Trimming took 4 bases from V and 5 from J, leaving 16 bases between them. Germline-derived CDR1 and CDR2 are SGHRS and YFSETQ. The CDR3 loop spans 16 amino acids. CDR3 sequence: CASSMDGNSNNSPLHF. The CDR3 DNA follows: TGCGCCAGCAGCATGGATGGAAACAGCAATAATTCACCCCTCCACTTT.

V is TRBV7-9 and J is TRBJ1-4; the match to TRBD1 covers 7 bases. From germline, CDR1 is SEHNR and CDR2 FQNEAQ (reference sequence). The junction had 4 bases not matched to a gene; V was cut back by 0 bases and J by 6 bases. The CDR3 runs to 15 residues. The DNA of the CDR3 is TGTGCCAGCAGCTTAGCGCGCAGGGGGTATGAAAAACTGTTTTTT. Residues: CASSLARRGYEKLFF.

This clonotype was counted only a few times. The rearrangement links TRBV24-1 to TRBJ1-5; D unclear. This CDR3 is built from 13 residues. Deletions cut 3 bases from V and 7 bases from J, with 9 bases between. Per the germline V gene, CDR1 is KGHDR and CDR2 is SFDVKD. CDR3 DNA: TGTGCCACCAGTGATGCAGGCGGGCAGCCCCAGCATTTT. Protein sequence: CATSDAGGQPQHF.

This clonotype occurred many times. The chain employs TRBV28 and TRBJ2-7; 9 bases match TRBD1. The CDR3 covers 14 residues. Germline lookup yields CDR1 MDHEN and CDR2 SYDVKM. Germline trimming cut 10 bases from V and 1 base from J; bases unmatched to any gene: 8. The CDR3 sequence: CATHTGTGSYEQYF. In nucleotides, the CDR3 is TGTGCCACCCACACCGGGACAGGGTCCTACGAGCAGTACTTC.